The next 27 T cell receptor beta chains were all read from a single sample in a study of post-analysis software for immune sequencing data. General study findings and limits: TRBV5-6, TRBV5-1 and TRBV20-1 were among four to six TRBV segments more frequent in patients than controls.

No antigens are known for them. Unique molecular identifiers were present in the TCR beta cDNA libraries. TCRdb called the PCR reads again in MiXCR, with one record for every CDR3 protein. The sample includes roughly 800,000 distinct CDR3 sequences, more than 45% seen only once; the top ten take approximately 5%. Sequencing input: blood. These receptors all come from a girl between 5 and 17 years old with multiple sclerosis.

Here the CDR3 DNA reads TGTGCCAGCAGCCCACGGGGGAGGGCCTCCTACGAGCAGTACTTC. Its translation: CASSPRGRASYEQYF. V is TRBV12-3 or TRBV12-4 and J is TRBJ2-7; the match to TRBD2 covers 7 bases. CDR3 length equals 15 residues. V shed 6 bases, J shed 0 bases, and the junction held 8 bases outside the gene matches.

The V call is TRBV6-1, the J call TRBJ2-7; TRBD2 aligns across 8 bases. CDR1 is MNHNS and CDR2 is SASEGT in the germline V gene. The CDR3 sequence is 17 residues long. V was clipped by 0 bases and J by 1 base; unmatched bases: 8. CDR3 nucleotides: TGTGCCAGCAGTGAAGCGGTTTACGGGACTAGATCCTACGAGCAGTACTTC. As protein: CASSEAVYGTRSYEQYF.

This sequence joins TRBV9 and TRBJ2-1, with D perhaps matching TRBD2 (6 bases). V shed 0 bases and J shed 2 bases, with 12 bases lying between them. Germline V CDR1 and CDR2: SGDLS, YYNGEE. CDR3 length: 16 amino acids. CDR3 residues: CASSVASDIAYNEQFF. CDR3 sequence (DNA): TGTGCCAGCAGCGTAGCTAGCGACATTGCCTACAATGAGCAGTTCTTC.

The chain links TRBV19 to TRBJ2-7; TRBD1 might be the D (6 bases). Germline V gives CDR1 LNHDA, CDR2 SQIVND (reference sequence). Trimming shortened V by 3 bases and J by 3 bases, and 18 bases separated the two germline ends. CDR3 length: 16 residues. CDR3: CASSMVGAGALYEQYF. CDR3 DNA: TGTGCCAGTAGTATGGTGGGGGCAGGAGCACTCTACGAGCAGTACTTC.

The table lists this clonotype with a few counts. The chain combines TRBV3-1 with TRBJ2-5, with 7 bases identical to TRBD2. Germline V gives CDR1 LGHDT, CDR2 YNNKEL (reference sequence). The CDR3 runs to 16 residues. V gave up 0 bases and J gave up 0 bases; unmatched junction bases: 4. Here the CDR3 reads CASSQEREKYQETQYF. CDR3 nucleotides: TGTGCCAGCAGCCAAGAGCGGGAGAAGTACCAAGAGACCCAGTACTTC.

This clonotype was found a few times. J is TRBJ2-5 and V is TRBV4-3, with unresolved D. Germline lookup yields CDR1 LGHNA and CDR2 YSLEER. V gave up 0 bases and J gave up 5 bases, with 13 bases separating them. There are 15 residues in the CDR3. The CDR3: CASSQDFGRLETQYF. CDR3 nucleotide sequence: TGCGCCAGCAGCCAAGATTTCGGCAGGTTGGAGACCCAGTACTTC.

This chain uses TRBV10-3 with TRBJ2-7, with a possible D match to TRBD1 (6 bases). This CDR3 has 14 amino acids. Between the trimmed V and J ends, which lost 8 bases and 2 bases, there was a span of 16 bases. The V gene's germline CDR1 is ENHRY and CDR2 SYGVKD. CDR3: CAIGKQGSPYEQYF. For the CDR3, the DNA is TGTGCCATCGGAAAACAGGGATCCCCCTACGAGCAGTACTTC.

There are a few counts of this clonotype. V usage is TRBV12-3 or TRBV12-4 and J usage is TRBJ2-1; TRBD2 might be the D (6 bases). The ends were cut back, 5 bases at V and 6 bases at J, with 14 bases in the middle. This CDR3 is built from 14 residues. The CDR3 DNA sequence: TGTGCCAGCAGTCTTTCGGGAGCCGGCAATGAGCAGTTCTTC. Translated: CASSLSGAGNEQFF.

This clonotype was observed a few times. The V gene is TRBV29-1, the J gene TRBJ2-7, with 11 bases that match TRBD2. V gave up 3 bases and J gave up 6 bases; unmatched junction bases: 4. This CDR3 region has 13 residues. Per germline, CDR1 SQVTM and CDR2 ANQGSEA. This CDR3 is CSVESLAGGEQYF. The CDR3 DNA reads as TGCAGCGTTGAGTCCCTAGCGGGAGGCGAGCAGTACTTC.

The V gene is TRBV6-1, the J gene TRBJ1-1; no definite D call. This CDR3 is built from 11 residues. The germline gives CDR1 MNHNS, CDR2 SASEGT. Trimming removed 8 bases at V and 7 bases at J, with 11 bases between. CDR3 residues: CASGLDGEAFF. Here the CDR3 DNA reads TGTGCCAGCGGGCTCGACGGTGAAGCTTTCTTT.

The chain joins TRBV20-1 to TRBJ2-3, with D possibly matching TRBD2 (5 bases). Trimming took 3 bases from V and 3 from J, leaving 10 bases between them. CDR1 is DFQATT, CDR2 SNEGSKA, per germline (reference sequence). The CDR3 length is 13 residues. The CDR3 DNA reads TGCAGTGCTAGTATCCTAGCTACAGATACGCAGTATTTT. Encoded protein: CSASILATDTQYF.

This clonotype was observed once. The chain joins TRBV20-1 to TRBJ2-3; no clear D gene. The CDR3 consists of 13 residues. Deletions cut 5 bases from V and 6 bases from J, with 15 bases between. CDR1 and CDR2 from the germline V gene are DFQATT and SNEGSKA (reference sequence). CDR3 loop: CSAAAEGADTQYF. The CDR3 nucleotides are TGCAGTGCTGCTGCCGAAGGCGCGGATACGCAGTATTTT.

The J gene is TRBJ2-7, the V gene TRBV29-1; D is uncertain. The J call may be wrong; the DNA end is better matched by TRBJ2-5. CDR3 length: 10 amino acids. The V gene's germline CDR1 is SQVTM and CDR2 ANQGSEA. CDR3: CSVSDETQYF. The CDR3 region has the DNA TGCAGCGTCTCCGATGAGACCCAGTACTTC.

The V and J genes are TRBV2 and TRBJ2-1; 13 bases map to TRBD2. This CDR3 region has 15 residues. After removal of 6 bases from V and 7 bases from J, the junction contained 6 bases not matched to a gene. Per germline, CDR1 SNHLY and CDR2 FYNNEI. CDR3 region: CASRATSGRGNEQFF. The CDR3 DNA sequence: TGTGCCAGCAGGGCCACTAGCGGGAGGGGGAATGAGCAGTTCTTC.

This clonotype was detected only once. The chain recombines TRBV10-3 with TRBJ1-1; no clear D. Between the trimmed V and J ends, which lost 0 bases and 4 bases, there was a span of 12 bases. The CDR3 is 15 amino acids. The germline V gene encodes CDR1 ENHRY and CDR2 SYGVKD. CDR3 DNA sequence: TGTGCCATCAGTGAGTCGAAGGGTCAGCCCACTGAAGCTTTCTTT. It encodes CAISESKGQPTEAFF.

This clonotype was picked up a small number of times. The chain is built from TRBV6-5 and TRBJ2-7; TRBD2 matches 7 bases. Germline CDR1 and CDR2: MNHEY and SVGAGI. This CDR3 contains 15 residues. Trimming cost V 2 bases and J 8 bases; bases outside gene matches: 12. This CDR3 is CASSYANGGSKQQYF. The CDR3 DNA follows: TGTGCCAGCAGTTACGCCAACGGCGGGAGTAAGCAGCAGTACTTC.

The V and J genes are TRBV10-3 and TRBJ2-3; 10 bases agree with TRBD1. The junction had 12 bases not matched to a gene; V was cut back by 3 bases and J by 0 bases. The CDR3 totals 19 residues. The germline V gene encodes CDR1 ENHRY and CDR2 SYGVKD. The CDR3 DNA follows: TGTGCCATCAGTGACCGGGACAGGGGACTTCAGACTAGCACAGATACGCAGTATTTT. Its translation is CAISDRDRGLQTSTDTQYF.

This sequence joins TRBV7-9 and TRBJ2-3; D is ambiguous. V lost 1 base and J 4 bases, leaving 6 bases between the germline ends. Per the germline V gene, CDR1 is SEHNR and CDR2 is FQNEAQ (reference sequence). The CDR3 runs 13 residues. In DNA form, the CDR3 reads TGTGCCAGCAGCTTAGAGTTCTCAGATACGCAGTATTTT. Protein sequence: CASSLEFSDTQYF.

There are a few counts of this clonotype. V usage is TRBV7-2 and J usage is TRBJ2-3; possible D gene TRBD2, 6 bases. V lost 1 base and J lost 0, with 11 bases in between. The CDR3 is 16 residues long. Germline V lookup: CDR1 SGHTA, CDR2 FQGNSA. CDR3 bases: TGTGCCAGCAGCTTAGAGCTCGGGACTAGCACAGATACGCAGTATTTT. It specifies CASSLELGTSTDTQYF.

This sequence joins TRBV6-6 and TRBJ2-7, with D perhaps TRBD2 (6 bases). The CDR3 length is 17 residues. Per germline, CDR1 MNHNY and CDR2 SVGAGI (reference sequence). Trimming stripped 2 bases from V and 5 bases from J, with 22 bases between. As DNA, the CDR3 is TGTGCCAGCAGTTACGGCCTGAGGAGGGGACGTGCGGACGAGCAGTACTTC. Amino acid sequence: CASSYGLRRGRADEQYF.

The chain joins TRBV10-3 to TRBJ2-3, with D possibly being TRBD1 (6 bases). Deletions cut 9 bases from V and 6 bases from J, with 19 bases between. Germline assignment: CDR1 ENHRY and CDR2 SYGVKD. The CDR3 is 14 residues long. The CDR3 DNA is TGTGCCATAGGGGTAGCAGGGGCAATGGATACGCAGTATTTT. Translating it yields CAIGVAGAMDTQYF.

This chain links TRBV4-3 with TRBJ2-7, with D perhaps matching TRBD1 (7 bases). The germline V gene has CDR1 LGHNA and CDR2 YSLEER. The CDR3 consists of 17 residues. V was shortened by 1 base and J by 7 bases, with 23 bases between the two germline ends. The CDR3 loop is CASSQAWEDRLLGEQYF. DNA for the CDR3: TGCGCCAGCAGCCAAGCGTGGGAGGACAGGTTATTGGGGGAGCAGTACTTC.

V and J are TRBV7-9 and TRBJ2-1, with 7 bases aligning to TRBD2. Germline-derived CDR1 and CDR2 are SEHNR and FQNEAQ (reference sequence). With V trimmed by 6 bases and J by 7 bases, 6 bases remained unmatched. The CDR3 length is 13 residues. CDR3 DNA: TGTGCCAGCAGTTTGGCGGGAGTTAATGAGCAGTTCTTC. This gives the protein CASSLAGVNEQFF.

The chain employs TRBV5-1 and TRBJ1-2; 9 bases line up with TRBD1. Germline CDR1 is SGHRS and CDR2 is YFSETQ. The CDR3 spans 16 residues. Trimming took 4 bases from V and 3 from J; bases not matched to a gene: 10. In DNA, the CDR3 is TGCGCCAGCAGCGTAACCCCCGGGACAGGGCACTATGGCTACACCTTC. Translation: CASSVTPGTGHYGYTF.

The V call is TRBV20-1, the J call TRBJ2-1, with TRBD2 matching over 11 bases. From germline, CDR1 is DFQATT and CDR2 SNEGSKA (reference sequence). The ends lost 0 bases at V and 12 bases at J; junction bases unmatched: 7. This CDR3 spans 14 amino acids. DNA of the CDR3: TGCAGTGCTAGAGAGTTAGCGGGAGGGCTTGGGCAGTTCTTC. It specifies CSARELAGGLGQFF.

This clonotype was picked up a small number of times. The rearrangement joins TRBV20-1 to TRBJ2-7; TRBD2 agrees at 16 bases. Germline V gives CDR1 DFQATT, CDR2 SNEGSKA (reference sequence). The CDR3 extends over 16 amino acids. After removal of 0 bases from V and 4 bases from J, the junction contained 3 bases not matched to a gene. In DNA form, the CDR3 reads TGCAGTGCTAGAGATGGGACTAGCGGGAGGGGGTACGAGCAGTACTTC. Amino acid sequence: CSARDGTSGRGYEQYF.

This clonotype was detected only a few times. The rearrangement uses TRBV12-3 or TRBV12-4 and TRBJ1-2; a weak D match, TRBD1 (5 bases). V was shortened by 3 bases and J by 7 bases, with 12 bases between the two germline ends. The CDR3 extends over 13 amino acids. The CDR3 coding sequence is TGTGCCAGCAGTTTCACAGGCGCGGGTGGCTACACCTTC. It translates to CASSFTGAGGYTF.